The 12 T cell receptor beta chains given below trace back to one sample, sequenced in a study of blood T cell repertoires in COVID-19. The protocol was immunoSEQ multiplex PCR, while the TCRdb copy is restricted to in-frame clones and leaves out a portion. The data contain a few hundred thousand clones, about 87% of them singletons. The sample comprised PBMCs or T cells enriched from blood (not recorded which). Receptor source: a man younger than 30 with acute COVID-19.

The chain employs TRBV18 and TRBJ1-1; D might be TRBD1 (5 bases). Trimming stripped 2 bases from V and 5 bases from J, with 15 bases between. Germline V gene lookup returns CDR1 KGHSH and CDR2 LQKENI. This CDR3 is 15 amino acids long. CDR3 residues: CASSPSEGLGTEAFF. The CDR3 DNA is TGTGCCAGCTCACCATCGGAGGGGTTGGGGACTGAAGCTTTCTTT. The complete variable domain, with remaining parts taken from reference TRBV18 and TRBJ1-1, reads NAGVMQNPRHLVRRRGQEARLRCSPMKGHSHVYWYRQLPEEGLKFMVYLQKENIIDESGMPKERFSAEFPKEGPSILRIQQVVRGDSAAYFCASSPSEGLGTEAFFGQGTRLTVV.

The CDR3 DNA sequence: TGCAGCGTTGAAGAAGGAGGCGGTGAAGCTTTCTTT. Its protein product is CSVEEGGGEAFF. The chain couples TRBV29-1 to TRBJ1-1; D unresolved. Trimming cost V 0 bases and J 7 bases, with 9 bases left between them. This CDR3 is 12 amino acids long. Germline-derived CDR1 and CDR2 are SQVTM and ANQGSEA.

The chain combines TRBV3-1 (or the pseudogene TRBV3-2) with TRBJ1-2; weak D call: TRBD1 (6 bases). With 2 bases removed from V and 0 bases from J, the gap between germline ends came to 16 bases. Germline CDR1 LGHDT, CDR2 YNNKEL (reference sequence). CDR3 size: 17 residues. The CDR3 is CASSQWAGEYTNYGYTF. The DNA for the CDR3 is TGTGCCAGCAGCCAATGGGCAGGGGAATATACTAACTATGGCTACACCTTC.

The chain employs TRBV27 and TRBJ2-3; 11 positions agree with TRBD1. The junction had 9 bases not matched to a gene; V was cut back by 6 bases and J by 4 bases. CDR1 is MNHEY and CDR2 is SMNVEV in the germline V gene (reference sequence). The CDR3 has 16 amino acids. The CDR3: CASSYGTGGGPDTQYF. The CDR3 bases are TGTGCCAGCAGCTACGGGACAGGGGGGGGCCCAGATACGCAGTATTTT.

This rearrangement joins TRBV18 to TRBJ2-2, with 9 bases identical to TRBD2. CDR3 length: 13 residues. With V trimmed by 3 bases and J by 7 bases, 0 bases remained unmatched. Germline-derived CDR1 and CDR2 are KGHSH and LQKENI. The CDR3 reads CASSPSGSGELFF. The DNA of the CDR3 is TGTGCCAGCTCACCTAGCGGGAGCGGGGAGCTGTTTTTT.

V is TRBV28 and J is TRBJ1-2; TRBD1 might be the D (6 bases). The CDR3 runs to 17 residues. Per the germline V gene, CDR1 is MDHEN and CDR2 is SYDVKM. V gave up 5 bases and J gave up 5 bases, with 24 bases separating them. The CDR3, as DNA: TGTGCCAGCAGTCCACAATACGCAGGGGCGGTCGGATATGGCTACACCTTC. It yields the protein CASSPQYAGAVGYGYTF.

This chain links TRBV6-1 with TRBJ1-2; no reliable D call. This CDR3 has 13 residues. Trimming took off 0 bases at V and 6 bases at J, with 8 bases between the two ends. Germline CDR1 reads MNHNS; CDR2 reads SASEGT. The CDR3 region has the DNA TGTGCCAGCAGTGAAGCCGGTCGGGATGGCTACACCTTC. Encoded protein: CASSEAGRDGYTF.

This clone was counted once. The CDR3 loop is CASQLRGRAYNEQFF. As DNA, the CDR3 is TGTGCCAGTCAACTCCGAGGGAGGGCCTACAATGAGCAGTTCTTC. The chain uses TRBV19 and TRBJ2-1; 7 bases map to TRBD2. After removal of 8 bases from V and 2 bases from J, the junction contained 9 bases not matched to a gene. There are 15 residues in the CDR3. CDR1 is LNHDA, CDR2 SQIVND, per germline (reference sequence).

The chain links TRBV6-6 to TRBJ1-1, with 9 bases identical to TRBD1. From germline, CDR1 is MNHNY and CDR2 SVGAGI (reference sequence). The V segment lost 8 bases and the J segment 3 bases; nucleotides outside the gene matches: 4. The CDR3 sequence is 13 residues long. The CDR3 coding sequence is TGTGCCAGCCGGACAGGGGAGGACACTGAAGCTTTCTTT. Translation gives CASRTGEDTEAFF.

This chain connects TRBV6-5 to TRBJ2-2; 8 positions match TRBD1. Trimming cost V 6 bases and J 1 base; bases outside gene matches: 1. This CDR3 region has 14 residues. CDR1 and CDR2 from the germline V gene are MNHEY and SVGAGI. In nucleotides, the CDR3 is TGTGCCAGCAGGGACAGGGAGAACACCGGGGAGCTGTTTTTT. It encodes CASRDRENTGELFF.

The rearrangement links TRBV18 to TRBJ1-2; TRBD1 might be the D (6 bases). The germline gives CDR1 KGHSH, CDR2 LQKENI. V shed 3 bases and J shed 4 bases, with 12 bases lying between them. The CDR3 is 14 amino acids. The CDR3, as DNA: TGTGCCAGCTCACCCCGGGACACGATCTATGGCTACACCTTC. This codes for CASSPRDTIYGYTF.

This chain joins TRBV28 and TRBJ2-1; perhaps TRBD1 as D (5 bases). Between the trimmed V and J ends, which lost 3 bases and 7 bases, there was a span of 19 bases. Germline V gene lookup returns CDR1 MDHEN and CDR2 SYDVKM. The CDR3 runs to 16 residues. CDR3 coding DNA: TGTGCCAGCAGTTTGGTTTTGACAGCAGCGAGGAATGAGCAGTTCTTC. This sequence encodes CASSLVLTAARNEQFF.